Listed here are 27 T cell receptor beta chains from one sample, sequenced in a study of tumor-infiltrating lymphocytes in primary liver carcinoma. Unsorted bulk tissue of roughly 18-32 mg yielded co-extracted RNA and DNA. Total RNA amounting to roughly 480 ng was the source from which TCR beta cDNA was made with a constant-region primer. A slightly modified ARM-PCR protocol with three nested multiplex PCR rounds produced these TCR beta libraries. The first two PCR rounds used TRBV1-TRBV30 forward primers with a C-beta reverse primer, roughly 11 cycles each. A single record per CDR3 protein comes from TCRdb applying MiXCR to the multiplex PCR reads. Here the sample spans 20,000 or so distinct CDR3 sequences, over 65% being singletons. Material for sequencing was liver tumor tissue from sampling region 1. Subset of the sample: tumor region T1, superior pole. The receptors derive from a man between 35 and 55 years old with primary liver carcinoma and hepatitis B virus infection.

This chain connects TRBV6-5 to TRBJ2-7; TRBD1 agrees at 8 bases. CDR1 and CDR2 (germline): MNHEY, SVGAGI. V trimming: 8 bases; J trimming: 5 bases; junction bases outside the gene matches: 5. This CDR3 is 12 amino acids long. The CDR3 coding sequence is TGTGCCAGCGGGGACAGGTCGGACGAGCAGTACTTC. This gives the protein CASGDRSDEQYF.

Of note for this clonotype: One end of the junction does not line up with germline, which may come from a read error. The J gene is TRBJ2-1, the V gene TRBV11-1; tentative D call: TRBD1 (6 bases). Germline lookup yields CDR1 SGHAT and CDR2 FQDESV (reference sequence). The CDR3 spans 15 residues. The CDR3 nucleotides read TGTACCAGCAACTTAACCGGGACAACCTACAATGAGCAATTCTTC. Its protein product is CTSNLTGTTYNEQFF.

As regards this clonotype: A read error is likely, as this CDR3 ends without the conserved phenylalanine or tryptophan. The CDR3 bases are TGTGCCAGTAGCTTAGATAGCGGACAGCCACAGCATCTT. Translating it yields CASSLDSGQPQHL. The V call is TRBV11-2, the J call TRBJ1-5, with D possibly matching TRBD1 (6 bases). The germline V gene encodes CDR1 SGHAT and CDR2 FQNNGV. The CDR3 runs to 13 residues.

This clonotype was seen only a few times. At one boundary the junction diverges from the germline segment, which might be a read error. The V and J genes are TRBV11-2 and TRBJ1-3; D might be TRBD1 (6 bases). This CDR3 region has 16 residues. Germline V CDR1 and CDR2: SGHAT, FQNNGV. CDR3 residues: CASSSSGVSSGNTIYF. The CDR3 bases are TGTGCCAGCAGCTCCTCAGGGGTCAGCTCTGGAAACACCATATACTTT. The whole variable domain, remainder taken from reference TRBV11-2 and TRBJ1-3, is EAGVAQSPRYKIIEKRQSVAFWCNPISGHATLYWYQQILGQGPKLLIQFQNNGVVDDSQLPKDRFSAERLKGVDSTLKIQPAKLEDSAVYLCASSSSGVSSGNTIYFGEGSWLTVV.

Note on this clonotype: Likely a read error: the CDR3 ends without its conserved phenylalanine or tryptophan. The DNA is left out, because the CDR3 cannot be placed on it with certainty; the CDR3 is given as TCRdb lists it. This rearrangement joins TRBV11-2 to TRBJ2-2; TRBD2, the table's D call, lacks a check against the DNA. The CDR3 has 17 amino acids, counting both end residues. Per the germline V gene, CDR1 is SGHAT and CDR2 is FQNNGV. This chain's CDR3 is CACSSALGGANTGEMFL.

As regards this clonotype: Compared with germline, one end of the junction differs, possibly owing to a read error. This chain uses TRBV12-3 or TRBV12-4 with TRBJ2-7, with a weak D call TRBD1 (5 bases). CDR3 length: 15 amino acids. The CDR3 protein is CASSLGQGVNYDQYF. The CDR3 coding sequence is TGTGCCAGCAGTTTAGGACAAGGGGTGAACTACGACCAGTACTTC.

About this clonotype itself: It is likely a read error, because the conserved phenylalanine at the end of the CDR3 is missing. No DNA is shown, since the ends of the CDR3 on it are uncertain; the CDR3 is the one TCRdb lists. The CDR3 spells CASNLMGTGKLVREAFL. V is TRBV11-2 and J is TRBJ1-1; the D segment call TRBD1 is taken from the table without a DNA check. Germline assignment: CDR1 SGHAT and CDR2 FQNNGV. Termini included, the CDR3 measures 17 amino acids.

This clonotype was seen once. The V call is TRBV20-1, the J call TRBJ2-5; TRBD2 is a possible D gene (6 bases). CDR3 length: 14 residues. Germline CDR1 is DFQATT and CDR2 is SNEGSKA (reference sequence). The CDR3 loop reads CDARVLATQETQYF. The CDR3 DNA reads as TGCGATGCTAGAGTTCTAGCGACCCAAGAGACCCAGTACTTC.

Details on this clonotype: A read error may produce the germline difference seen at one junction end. The CDR3 nucleotides read TGTGTCAGCAACTTTCCCGGGACTAGTGGGACCAAAAACATTCAGTACTTC. Amino acids: CVSNFPGTSGTKNIQYF. The chain has TRBV11-1 and TRBJ2-4; TRBD2 matches at 8 bases. Germline V gives CDR1 SGHAT, CDR2 FQDESV (reference sequence). The CDR3 is 17 residues long.

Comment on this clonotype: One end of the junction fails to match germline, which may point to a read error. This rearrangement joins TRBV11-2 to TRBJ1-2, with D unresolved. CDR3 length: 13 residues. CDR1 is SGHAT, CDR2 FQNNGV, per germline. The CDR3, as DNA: TGTGCTAGCAACTTAGGAGCTAACTACGGCTACACCTTC. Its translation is CASNLGANYGYTF. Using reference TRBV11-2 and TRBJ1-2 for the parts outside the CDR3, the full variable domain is EAGVAQSPRYKIIEKRQSVAFWCNPISGHATLYWYQQILGQGPKLLIQFQNNGVVDDSQLPKDRFSAERLKGVDSTLKIQPAKLEDSAVYLCASNLGANYGYTFGSGTRLTVV.

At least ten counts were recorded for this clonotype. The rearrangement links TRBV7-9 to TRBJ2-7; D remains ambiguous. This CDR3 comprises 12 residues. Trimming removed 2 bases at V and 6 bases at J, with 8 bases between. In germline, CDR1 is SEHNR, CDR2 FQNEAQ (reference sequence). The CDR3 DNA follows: TGTGCCAGCAGCTTAACGTCAGGCGAGCAGTACTTC. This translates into CASSLTSGEQYF.

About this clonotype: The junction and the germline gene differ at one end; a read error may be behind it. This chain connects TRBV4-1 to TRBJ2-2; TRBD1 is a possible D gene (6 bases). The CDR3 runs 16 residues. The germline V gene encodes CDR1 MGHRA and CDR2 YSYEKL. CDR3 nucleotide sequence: TGTGCCAGCAACGATCTGGACAGTGGGTTAACTGGGGAGCTGTTTTTT. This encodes CASNDLDSGLTGELFF.

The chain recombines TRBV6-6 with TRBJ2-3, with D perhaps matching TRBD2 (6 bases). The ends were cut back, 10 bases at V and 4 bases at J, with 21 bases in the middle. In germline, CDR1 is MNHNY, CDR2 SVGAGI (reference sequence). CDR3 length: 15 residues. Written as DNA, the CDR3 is TGTGCCAACGGCCACGGGAGTTACATCCCAGATACGCAGTATTTT. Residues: CANGHGSYIPDTQYF.

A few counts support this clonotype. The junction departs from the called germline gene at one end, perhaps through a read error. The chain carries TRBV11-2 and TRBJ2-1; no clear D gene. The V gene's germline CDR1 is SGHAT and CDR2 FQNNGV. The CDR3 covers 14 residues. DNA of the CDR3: TGTGCCAGCGGCTCATACCGGCTAGTTAGTGAGCAGTTCTTT. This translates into CASGSYRLVSEQFF.

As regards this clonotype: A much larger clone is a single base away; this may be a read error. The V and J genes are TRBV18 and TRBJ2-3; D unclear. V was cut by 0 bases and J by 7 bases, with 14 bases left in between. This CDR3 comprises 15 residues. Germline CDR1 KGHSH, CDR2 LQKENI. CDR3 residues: CASSPPESPVNTQYF. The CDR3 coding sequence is TGTGCCAGCTCACCACCAGAATCGCCGGTCAATACGCAGTATTTT.

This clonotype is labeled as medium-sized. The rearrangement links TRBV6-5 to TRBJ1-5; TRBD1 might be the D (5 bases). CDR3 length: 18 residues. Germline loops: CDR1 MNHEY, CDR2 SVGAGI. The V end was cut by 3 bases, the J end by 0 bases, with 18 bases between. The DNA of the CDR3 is TGTGCCAGCAGTTATACCCGGCCGACAGCCACTAGCAATCAGCCCCAGCATTTT. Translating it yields CASSYTRPTATSNQPQHF.

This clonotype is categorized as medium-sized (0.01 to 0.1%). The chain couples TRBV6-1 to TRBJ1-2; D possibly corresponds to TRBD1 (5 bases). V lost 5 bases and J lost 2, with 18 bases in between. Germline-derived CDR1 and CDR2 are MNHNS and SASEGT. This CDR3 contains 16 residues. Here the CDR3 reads CASSQDTRDGNYGYTF. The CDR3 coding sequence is TGTGCCAGCAGTCAGGATACCCGGGACGGGAACTATGGCTACACCTTC.

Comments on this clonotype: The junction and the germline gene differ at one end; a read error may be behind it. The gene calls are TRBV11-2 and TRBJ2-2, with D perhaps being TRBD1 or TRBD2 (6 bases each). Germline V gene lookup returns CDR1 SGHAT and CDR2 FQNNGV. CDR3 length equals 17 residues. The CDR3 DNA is TGTGCCAGAAGCTTAGCATTAGGAGGGGGGAACAGCGGGGAGCTGTTTTTT. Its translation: CARSLALGGGNSGELFF.

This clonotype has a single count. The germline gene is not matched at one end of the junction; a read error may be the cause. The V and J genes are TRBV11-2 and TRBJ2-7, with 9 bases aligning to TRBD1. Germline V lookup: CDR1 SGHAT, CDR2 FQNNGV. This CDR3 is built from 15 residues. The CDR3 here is CASGQGTGRIYEQHF. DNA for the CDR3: TGTGCCAGCGGCCAAGGGACAGGGAGAATCTACGAGCAGCACTTC. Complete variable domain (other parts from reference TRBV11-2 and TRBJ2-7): EAGVAQSPRYKIIEKRQSVAFWCNPISGHATLYWYQQILGQGPKLLIQFQNNGVVDDSQLPKDRFSAERLKGVDSTLKIQPAKLEDSAVYLCASGQGTGRIYEQHFGPGTRLTVT.

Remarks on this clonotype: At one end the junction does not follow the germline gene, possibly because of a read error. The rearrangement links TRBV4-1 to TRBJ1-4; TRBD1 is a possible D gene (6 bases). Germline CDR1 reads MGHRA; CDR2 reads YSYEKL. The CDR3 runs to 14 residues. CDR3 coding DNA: TGCACCAGCAGCTGGGGGCAGAGGGGTGAAAAACTGTTTTTT. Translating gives CTSSWGQRGEKLFF.

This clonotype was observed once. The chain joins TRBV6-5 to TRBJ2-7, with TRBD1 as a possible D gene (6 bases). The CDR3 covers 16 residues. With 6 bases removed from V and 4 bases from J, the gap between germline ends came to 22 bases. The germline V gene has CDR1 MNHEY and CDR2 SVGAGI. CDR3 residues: CASRPRQATYFYEQYF. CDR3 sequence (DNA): TGTGCCAGCAGGCCCCGACAGGCAACATACTTTTACGAGCAGTACTTC.

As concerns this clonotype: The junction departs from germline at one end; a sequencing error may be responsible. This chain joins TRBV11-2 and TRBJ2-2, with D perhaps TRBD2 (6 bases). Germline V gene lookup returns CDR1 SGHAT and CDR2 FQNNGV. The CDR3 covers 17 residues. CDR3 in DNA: TGTGCTAACAGCTTGGCATTAGGAGGGGCGAACACCAGGGAGCTGTTTTTT. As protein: CANSLALGGANTRELFF.

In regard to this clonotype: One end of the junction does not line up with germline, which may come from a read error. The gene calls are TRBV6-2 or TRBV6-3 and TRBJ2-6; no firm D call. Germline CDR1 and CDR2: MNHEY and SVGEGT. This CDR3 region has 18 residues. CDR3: CASSGWVDPDSGTNVLTF. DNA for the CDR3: TGTGCCAGCAGTGGGTGGGTCGACCCTGACTCTGGGACCAACGTCCTGACTTTC.

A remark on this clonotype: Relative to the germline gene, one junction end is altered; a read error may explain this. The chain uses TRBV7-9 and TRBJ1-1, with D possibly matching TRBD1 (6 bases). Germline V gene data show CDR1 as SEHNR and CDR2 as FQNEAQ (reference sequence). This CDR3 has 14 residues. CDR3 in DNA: TGTGCCAGCGGCTTCCTTCAGGGGAACGCTGGAGCTTTCTTT. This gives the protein CASGFLQGNAGAFF. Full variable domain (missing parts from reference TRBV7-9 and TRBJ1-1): DTGVSQNPRHKITKRGQNVTFRCDPISEHNRLYWYRQTLGQGPEFLTYFQNEAQLEKSRLLSDRFSAERPKGSFSTLEIQRTEQGDSAMYLCASGFLQGNAGAFFGQGTRLTVV.

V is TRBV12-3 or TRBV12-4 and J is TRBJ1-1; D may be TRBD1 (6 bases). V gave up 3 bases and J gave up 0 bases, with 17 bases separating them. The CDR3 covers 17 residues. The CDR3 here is CASSFQGSGRVNTEAFF. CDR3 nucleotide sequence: TGTGCCAGCAGTTTCCAGGGGTCCGGGAGGGTGAACACTGAAGCTTTCTTT.

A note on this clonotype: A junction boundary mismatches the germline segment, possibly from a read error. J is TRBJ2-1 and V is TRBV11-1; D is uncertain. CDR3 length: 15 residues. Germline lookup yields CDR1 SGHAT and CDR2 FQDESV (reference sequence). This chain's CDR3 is CASSLTGTSYNEQFF. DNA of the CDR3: TGTGCCAGTAGCTTAACCGGAACATCCTACAATGAGCAGTTCTTT.

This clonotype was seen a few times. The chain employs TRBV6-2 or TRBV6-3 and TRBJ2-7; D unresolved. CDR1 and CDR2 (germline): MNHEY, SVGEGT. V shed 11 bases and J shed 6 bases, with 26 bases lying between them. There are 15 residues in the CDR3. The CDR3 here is CAVGAASGPLGEQYF. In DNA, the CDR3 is TGTGCCGTCGGCGCAGCCTCCGGCCCCCTTGGCGAGCAGTACTTC.